This TCR beta chain is drawn from a study of blood T cell repertoires in COVID-19. Study-wide context: Specimens from acute and convalescent COVID-19 originated in the United States, Italy and Spain. PBMCs, B-cell-depleted T cells, or T cells provided the cDNA or gDNA that made up the material.

Authors' analysis steps: Reference gene primer amplification in the assay estimated nucleated cell counts. Profiling relied on immunoSEQ multiplex PCR, and the TCRdb table lists in-frame clones only, not all of them. The V and J calls and the clone size are those of that table, but D and trimming were determined from the DNA. The sample contains fewer than 80,000 clones, roughly 78% of which appear only once. Germline V lookup: CDR1 LNHDA, CDR2 SQIVND (reference sequence). This CDR3 is 13 amino acids long. V was pared by 8 bases and J by 2 bases, with 6 bases of the junction left unmatched. The chain has TRBV19 and TRBJ2-7; 7 bases map to TRBD1. The specimen was peripheral blood. This sequence was found in a human donor in a cohort sampled during active COVID-19. CDR3 sequence (DNA): TGTGCCAGTGCAGGGGGTTTTGCCTACGAGCAGTACTTC. This translates into CASAGGFAYEQYF. Complete variable domain (other parts from reference TRBV19 and TRBJ2-7): DGGITQSPKYLFRKEGQNVTLSCEQNLNHDAMYWYRQDPGQGLRLIYYSQIVNDFQKGDIAEGYSVSREKKESFPLTVTSAQKNPTAFYLCASAGGFAYEQYFGPGTRLTVT.